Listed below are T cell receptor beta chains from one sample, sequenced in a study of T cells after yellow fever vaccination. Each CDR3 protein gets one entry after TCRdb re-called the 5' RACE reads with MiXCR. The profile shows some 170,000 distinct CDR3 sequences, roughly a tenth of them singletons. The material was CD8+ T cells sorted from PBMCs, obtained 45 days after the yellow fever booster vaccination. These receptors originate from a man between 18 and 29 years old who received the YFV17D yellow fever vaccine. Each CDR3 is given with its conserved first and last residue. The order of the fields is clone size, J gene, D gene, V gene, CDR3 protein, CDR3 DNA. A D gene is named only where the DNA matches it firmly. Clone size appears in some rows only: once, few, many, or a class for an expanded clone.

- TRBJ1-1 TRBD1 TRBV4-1 CATRQGTEAFF TGCGCCACCAGACAGGGAACTGAAGCTTTCTTT
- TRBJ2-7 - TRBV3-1 CASSPLRGTSYEQYF TGTGCCAGCAGCCCACTCCGGGGCACGTCGTACGAGCAGTACTTC
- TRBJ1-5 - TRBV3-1 CASSQYGLRGSNQPQHF TGTGCCAGCAGCCAATACGGTCTGAGGGGTTCCAATCAGCCCCAGCATTTT
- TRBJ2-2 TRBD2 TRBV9 CASSRPLAGGRNTGELFF TGTGCCAGCAGCAGACCACTAGCGGGGGGGCGAAACACCGGGGAGCTGTTTTTT
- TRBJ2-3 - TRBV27 CASSLSAFRPDTQYF TGTGCCAGCAGTTTATCGGCTTTCAGGCCCGATACGCAGTATTTT
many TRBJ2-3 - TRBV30 CAWRSSYSTDTQYF TGTGCCTGGAGGTCCAGCTATAGCACAGATACGCAGTATTTT
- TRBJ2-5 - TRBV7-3 CASSLEVQETQYF TGTGCCAGCAGCTTAGAAGTCCAAGAGACCCAGTACTTC
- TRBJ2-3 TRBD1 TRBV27 CASSLKVVTGGPWGAQYF TGTGCCAGCAGTTTAAAGGTGGTTACAGGGGGCCCCTGGGGAGCGCAGTATTTT
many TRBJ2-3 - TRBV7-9 CASSLVEDTQYF TGTGCCAGCAGCCTCGTAGAAGATACGCAGTATTTT
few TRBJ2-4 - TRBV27 CASSPWTGKLAKNIQYF TGTGCCAGCAGTCCCTGGACGGGAAAGCTAGCCAAAAACATTCAGTACTTC
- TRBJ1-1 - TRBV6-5 CASSYNYNTEAFF TGTGCCAGCAGTTACAACTATAACACTGAAGCTTTCTTT
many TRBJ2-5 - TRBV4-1 CASSPYRFEETQYF TGCGCCAGCAGCCCCTACAGGTTTGAGGAGACCCAGTACTTC
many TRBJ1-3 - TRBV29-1 CSVKAFSGNTIYF TGCAGCGTTAAGGCCTTCTCTGGAAACACCATATATTTT
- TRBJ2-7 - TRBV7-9 CASSLFGGGFSYEQYF TGTGCCAGCAGCTTATTTGGGGGAGGTTTTTCCTACGAGCAGTACTTC
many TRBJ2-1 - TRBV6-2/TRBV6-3 CASSSPGYEQFF TGTGCCAGCAGTTCCCCAGGGTATGAGCAGTTCTTC
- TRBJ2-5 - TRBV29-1 CSGTGYQETQYF TGCAGCGGAACAGGGTACCAAGAGACCCAGTACTTC
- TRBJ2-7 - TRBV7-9 CASSLERQYEQYF TGTGCCAGCAGCTTAGAGCGTCAGTACGAGCAGTACTTC
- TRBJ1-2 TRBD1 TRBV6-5 CASSWTGGYYGYTF TGTGCCAGCAGTTGGACAGGGGGCTACTATGGCTACACCTTC
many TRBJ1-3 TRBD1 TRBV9 CASSALGGFSGNTIYF TGTGCCAGCAGCGCATTAGGGGGCTTCTCTGGAAACACCATATATTTT
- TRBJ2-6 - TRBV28 CASGVAGANVLTF TGTGCCAGTGGGGTTGCCGGGGCCAACGTCCTGACTTTC
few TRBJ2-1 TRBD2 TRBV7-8 CASSSPLSSGGAGTYNEQFF TGTGCCAGCAGCTCCCCCTTAAGTAGCGGGGGGGCAGGAACCTACAATGAGCAGTTCTTC
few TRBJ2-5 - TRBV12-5 CASAVGSVGQETQYF TGTGCTAGTGCCGTGGGGAGCGTCGGCCAAGAGACCCAGTACTTC
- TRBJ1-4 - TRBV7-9 CASSGLKEKLFF TGTGCCAGCAGCGGACTTAAGGAAAAACTGTTTTTT
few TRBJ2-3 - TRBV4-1 CASSQVGETDTQYF TGCGCCAGCAGCCAGGTGGGGGAAACAGATACGCAGTATTTT
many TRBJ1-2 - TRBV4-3 CASSQDMGNYPPGYTF TGCGCCAGCAGCCAAGATATGGGGAATTATCCCCCCGGCTACACCTTC
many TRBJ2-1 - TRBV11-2 CASSLLALNEQFF TGTGCCAGCAGCTTACTTGCGCTAAACGAGCAGTTCTTC
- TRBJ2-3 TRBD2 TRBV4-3 CASSQDKTSGLTDTQYF TGCGCCAGCAGCCAAGATAAGACTAGCGGGCTCACAGATACGCAGTATTTT
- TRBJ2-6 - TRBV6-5 CASSYGEPTGANVLTF TGTGCCAGCAGTTACGGGGAACCCACTGGGGCCAACGTCCTGACTTTC
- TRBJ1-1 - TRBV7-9 CASSLTGHQAFF TGTGCCAGCAGCCTAACGGGACACCAAGCTTTCTTT
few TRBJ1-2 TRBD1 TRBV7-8 CASSPDRGTGYTF TGTGCCAGCAGCCCGGACAGGGGCACCGGCTACACCTTC
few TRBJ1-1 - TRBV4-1 CASSQEGGPNTEAFF TGCGCCAGCAGCCAAGAGGGGGGACCGAACACTGAAGCTTTCTTT
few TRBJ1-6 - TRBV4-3 CASSQDGNPYSPLHF TGCGCCAGCAGCCAAGATGGGAATCCGTATTCACCCCTCCACTTT
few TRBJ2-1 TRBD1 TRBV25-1 CASEAPRPGGHEQFF TGTGCCAGCGAAGCGCCCCGTCCAGGGGGCCATGAGCAGTTCTTC
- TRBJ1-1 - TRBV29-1 CSVEQENTEAFF TGCAGCGTCGAGCAAGAGAACACTGAAGCTTTCTTT
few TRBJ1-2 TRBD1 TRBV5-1 CASSLSGTAYGYTF TGCGCCAGCAGCTTGTCCGGGACAGCCTATGGCTACACCTTC
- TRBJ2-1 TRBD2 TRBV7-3 CASSPRGGDDEQFF TGTGCCAGCAGCCCTCGTGGGGGGGACGATGAGCAGTTCTTC
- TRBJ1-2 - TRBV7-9 CASSPTGPELGYTF TGTGCCAGCAGCCCGACAGGACCCGAACTTGGCTACACCTTC
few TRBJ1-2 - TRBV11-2 CASSLVGGKDGYTF TGTGCCAGCAGCTTAGTGGGGGGGAAGGATGGCTACACCTTC
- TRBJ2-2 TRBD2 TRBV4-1 CASSRLASGGYTNTGELFF TGCGCCAGCAGCCGTCTGGCTAGCGGGGGGTATACGAACACCGGGGAGCTGTTTTTT
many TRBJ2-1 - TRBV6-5 CASSYTTGANEQFF TGTGCCAGCAGTTACACGACGGGGGCCAATGAGCAGTTCTTC
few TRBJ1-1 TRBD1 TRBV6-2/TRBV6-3 CASGGPEQGDIEAFF TGTGCCAGCGGCGGACCGGAACAGGGGGATATTGAAGCTTTCTTT
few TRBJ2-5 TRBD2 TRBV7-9 CASRLTGLAGETQYF TGTGCCAGCAGACTTACCGGACTAGCGGGAGAGACCCAGTACTTC
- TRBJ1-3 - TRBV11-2 CASSLAALFSGNTIYF TGTGCCAGCAGCTTAGCGGCCCTATTCTCTGGAAACACCATATATTTT
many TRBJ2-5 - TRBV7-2 CASSFPRAGTHSAETQYF TGTGCCAGCAGCTTCCCTCGGGCCGGGACACATTCAGCGGAGACCCAGTACTTC
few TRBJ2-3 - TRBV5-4 CASRFYGGSTDTQYF TGTGCCAGCAGGTTCTACGGGGGAAGCACAGATACGCAGTATTTT